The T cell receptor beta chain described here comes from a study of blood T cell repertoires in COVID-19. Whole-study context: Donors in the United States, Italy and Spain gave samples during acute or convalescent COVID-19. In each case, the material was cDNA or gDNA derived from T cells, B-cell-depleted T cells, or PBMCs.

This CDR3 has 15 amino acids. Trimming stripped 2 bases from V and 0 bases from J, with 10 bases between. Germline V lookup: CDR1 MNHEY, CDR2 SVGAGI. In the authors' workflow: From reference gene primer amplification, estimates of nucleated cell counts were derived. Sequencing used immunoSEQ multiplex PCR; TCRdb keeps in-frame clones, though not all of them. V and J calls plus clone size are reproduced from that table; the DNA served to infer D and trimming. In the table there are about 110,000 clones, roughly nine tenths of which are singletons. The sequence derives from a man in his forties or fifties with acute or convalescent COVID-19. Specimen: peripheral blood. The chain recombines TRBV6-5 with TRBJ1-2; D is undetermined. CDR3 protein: CASSYGRTANYGYTF. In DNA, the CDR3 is TGTGCCAGCAGTTACGGGAGGACGGCTAACTATGGCTACACCTTC.